The rows below give T cell receptor beta chains drawn from one sample of a study of response to subunit inactivated influenza vaccine. TCRdb itself ran the RT-PCR reads through MiXCR, one entry per CDR3 protein. The table records roughly 570,000 distinct CDR3 sequences, about an eighth of them present only once. The sequencing here drew on PBMCs from blood, taken about 40 days after vaccination. These receptors were taken from a man aged 50-60 years who received an inactivated influenza vaccine. Both conserved end residues are part of each CDR3. Each record gives: clone size, V gene, D gene, J gene, CDR3 DNA, CDR3 protein. The D gene is left open where the match is weak. Clone size is stated in some rows and not others, as once, few, many or a class when expanded.

>NA|TRBV6-1|NA|TRBJ2-5
TGTGCCAGCACGGACCAAGGGGGGCTACAAGAGACCCAGTACTTC
CASTDQGGLQETQYF
>NA|TRBV20-1|TRBD1|TRBJ1-2
TGCAGTGCTAAGGACAGGTTAGATGGCTACACCTTC
CSAKDRLDGYTF
>many|TRBV4-1|NA|TRBJ1-1
TGCGCCAGCAGCCAAGTTTTCCCAGGGAACACTGAAGCTTTCTTT
CASSQVFPGNTEAFF
>NA|TRBV5-4|NA|TRBJ2-5
TGTGCCAGCAGCGCCGGGACCGGGACCCAGTACTTC
CASSAGTGTQYF
>NA|TRBV25-1|TRBD2|TRBJ2-5
TGTGCCAGCAGTGATAACGGACTAGCGGGAGAGACCCAGTACTTC
CASSDNGLAGETQYF
>NA|TRBV29-1|TRBD2|TRBJ2-3
TGCAGCGTAACCGGGACTAGCGGCTGGGATACGCAGTATTTT
CSVTGTSGWDTQYF
>few|TRBV29-1|TRBD2|TRBJ2-5
TGCAGCGTTGACACTAGCGCAGAGACCCAGTACTTC
CSVDTSAETQYF
>NA|TRBV12-3/TRBV12-4|TRBD1|TRBJ2-1
TGTGCCAGCAACGCGGACAGGAGCTCCTACAATGAGCAGTTCTTC
CASNADRSSYNEQFF
>few|TRBV20-1|TRBD1|TRBJ2-1
TGCAGTGCAGCTGGACAGGGGGAATCCTACAATGAGCAGTTCTTC
CSAAGQGESYNEQFF
>many|TRBV3-1|NA|TRBJ2-1
TGTGCCAGCAGCCAAGATGAGGAGCCAGGCTCCTACAATGAGCAGTTCTTC
CASSQDEEPGSYNEQFF
>few|TRBV4-2|TRBD1|TRBJ1-3
TGTGCCAGCAGCGGAGGACAGGGTCGGAACACCATATATTTT
CASSGGQGRNTIYF
>NA|TRBV3-1|NA|TRBJ2-5
TGTGCCAGCAGCCCCCTGCACGAGACCCAGTACTTC
CASSPLHETQYF
>few|TRBV20-1|NA|TRBJ1-5
TGCAGTGCTAGAGCCGCAGGGGAACAGCCCCAGCATTTT
CSARAAGEQPQHF
>NA|TRBV4-3|TRBD2|TRBJ2-3
TGCGCCAGCAGCCAAGCCGTAGCGGGAGTTAAAACAGATACGCAGTATTTT
CASSQAVAGVKTDTQYF
>NA|TRBV12-1|NA|TRBJ2-1
TGTGCCAGCAGCCCCCACGGTAGCGGGGGAGTGGGTGAGCAGTTCTTC
CASSPHGSGGVGEQFF
>many|TRBV29-1|TRBD1|TRBJ1-6
TGCAGCGTTCGGACAGGGGGAGGTTCACCCCTCCACTTT
CSVRTGGGSPLHF
>many|TRBV12-3/TRBV12-4|NA|TRBJ1-3
TGTGCCAGCAAGGACGGGAGCTCTGGAAACACCATATATTTT
CASKDGSSGNTIYF
>few|TRBV4-2|TRBD2|TRBJ2-3
TGTGCCAGCAGCCCCTTAGTAGCGGGGGGCGTGGATACGCAGTATTTT
CASSPLVAGGVDTQYF
>many|TRBV24-1|TRBD1|TRBJ2-1
TGTGCCACCTCCGGCAGGGGGCTAATCGATGAGCAGTTCTTC
CATSGRGLIDEQFF
>many|TRBV4-2|NA|TRBJ2-1
TGTGCCAGCAGCCAAGTGCAGGCTAACAATGAGCAGTTCTTC
CASSQVQANNEQFF
>NA|TRBV3-1|TRBD2|TRBJ2-7
TGTGCCAGCAGCTCTAGCGGGAAGAGCTCCTACGAGCAGTACTTC
CASSSSGKSSYEQYF
>few|TRBV6-1|TRBD1|TRBJ2-3
TGTGCCAGCAGTAAGGGGACAGGGGGCACAGATACGCAGTATTTT
CASSKGTGGTDTQYF
>many|TRBV29-1|TRBD1|TRBJ1-4
TGCAGCGTTGTTGGGACAGGGAGAGGAAAACTGTTTTTT
CSVVGTGRGKLFF
>NA|TRBV28|TRBD2|TRBJ2-1
TGTGCCAGCACTGAACTAGCGGGTAGAACAAGTGAGCAGTTCTTC
CASTELAGRTSEQFF
>NA|TRBV5-1|NA|TRBJ2-3
TGCGCCAGCAGCTTGGGGGACAAGAACCCGCAGTATTTT
CASSLGDKNPQYF
>few|TRBV7-2|NA|TRBJ2-7
TGTGCCAGCAGCTTAGCATTTCAGCCTTACGAGCAGTACTTC
CASSLAFQPYEQYF
>many|TRBV20-1|NA|TRBJ2-4
TGCAGTGCTAGAGACCCAACAGGGAACATTCAGTACTTC
CSARDPTGNIQYF
>many|TRBV29-1|NA|TRBJ2-2
TGCAGCGTTTTTTGGTCGGACCCCCGCGTTGACGGGGAGCTGTTTTTT
CSVFWSDPRVDGELFF
>NA|TRBV30|TRBD2|TRBJ2-1
TGTGCCTGGAGACCCTTTGGACGAGCGGGGGATCAGTTCTTC
CAWRPFGRAGDQFF
>few|TRBV5-1|NA|TRBJ1-1
TGCGCCAGCAGCTTGGCTAAGGTTACTGAAGCTTTCTTT
CASSLAKVTEAFF
>NA|TRBV28|NA|TRBJ2-7
TGTGCCAGCACCCCAGGACGAGCTCTCGGCGAGCAGTACTTC
CASTPGRALGEQYF
>NA|TRBV5-6|NA|TRBJ2-1
TGTGCCAGCAGTAAAACAGGGATCCCCCGCAATGAGCAGTTCTTC
CASSKTGIPRNEQFF
>NA|TRBV7-9|TRBD2|TRBJ2-7
TGTGCCAGCGGGGTTCTTAGCGGGAGGCTCGAGCAGTACTTC
CASGVLSGRLEQYF
>many|TRBV6-5|NA|TRBJ1-5
TGTGCCAGCAGTTACTCTACGGTGAACAATCAGCCCCAGCATTTT
CASSYSTVNNQPQHF
>many|TRBV4-1|NA|TRBJ2-2
TGCGCCAGCAGCCAAGATAGTTGGCGTCAGGGGATTTTTGGCGGGGAGCTGTTTTTT
CASSQDSWRQGIFGGELFF
>few|TRBV10-3|NA|TRBJ2-3
TGTGCCATCAGTGAGTCTACCAGACCAGATACGCAGTATTTT
CAISESTRPDTQYF
>NA|TRBV21-1|NA|TRBJ2-7
TGTGCCAGCAGCAAAGCAATCCCGGGACAGGGGTACTACGAGCAGTACTTC
CASSKAIPGQGYYEQYF
>NA|TRBV11-2|NA|TRBJ2-1
TGTGCCAGCAGCTCCCGGGACTTTACAAAGCAGTTCTTC
CASSSRDFTKQFF
>NA|TRBV7-9|NA|TRBJ1-2
TGTGCCAGCAGCTTAGCAAGCCATGGCTACACCTTC
CASSLASHGYTF
>NA|TRBV7-2|TRBD1|TRBJ2-1
TGTGCCAGCAGCTTAACCCCCGGACAGGGGAATGGTGAGCAGTTCTTC
CASSLTPGQGNGEQFF
>few|TRBV4-3|NA|TRBJ2-3
TGCGCCAGCAGCCAAGATTGGTGGGGGAGCACAGATACGCAGTATTTT
CASSQDWWGSTDTQYF
>few|TRBV6-2/TRBV6-3|NA|TRBJ2-1
TGTGCCAGCAGTTACTTACAGGGGACTACCTACAATGAGCAGTTCTTC
CASSYLQGTTYNEQFF
>many|TRBV7-2|TRBD2|TRBJ2-1
TGTGCCAGCAACCTATCTCCCGGGGGGGCTTATGAGCAGTTCTTC
CASNLSPGGAYEQFF
>few|TRBV12-3/TRBV12-4|NA|TRBJ2-3
TGTGCCAGCACCAACACTCGACTTGAATGTTATTTT
CASTNTRLECYF
>few|TRBV28|NA|TRBJ2-1
TGTGCCAGCAGTTTTCCGGACAGCTCCTACAATGAGCAGTTCTTC
CASSFPDSSYNEQFF
>many|TRBV6-5|NA|TRBJ2-3
TGTGCCAGCAGTCTCGACAGCTATACGCAGTATTTT
CASSLDSYTQYF
>many|TRBV24-1|NA|TRBJ2-2
TGTGCCACCAGTGATCCTCAGAAGAACACCGGGGAGCTGTTTTTT
CATSDPQKNTGELFF